Below are 28 T cell receptor beta chains sequenced from a single sample in a study of blood T cells in healthy people across ages. It was with a sample-barcoded 5' primer and a J-beta primer mix that a second PCR of roughly 7 to 12 cycles was run. TCRdb independently ran MiXCR on the 5' RACE reads; one entry per CDR3 protein. The repertoire consists of roughly 1,800,000 distinct CDR3 sequences, with about 50% occurring once and the leading ten covering 2.1%. Sequenced input: blood. The receptors here all came from a woman aged 35 to 49 in good health.

The chain couples TRBV7-3 to TRBJ2-3; either TRBD1 or TRBD2 may fit D (6 bases each). Germline V gene lookup returns CDR1 SGHTA and CDR2 FQGTGA. The CDR3 has 16 residues. V dropped 0 bases and J dropped 0 bases, with 10 bases sitting between them. CDR3 nucleotide sequence: TGTGCCAGCAGCTTAACGGGGGGCCCGAGCACAGATACGCAGTATTTT. Protein product: CASSLTGGPSTDTQYF.

The V gene is TRBV20-1, the J gene TRBJ2-3; D not resolved. This CDR3 contains 14 residues. The V end lost 3 bases, the J end lost 0 bases, and 10 bases lay between the germline ends. Germline assignment: CDR1 DFQATT and CDR2 SNEGSKA (reference sequence). CDR3 nucleotide sequence: TGCAGTGCTAGCCCAGTGGAGAGCACAGATACGCAGTATTTT. This sequence encodes CSASPVESTDTQYF.

This chain uses TRBV11-1 with TRBJ1-2; 11 bases fit TRBD1. V shed 5 bases, J shed 8 bases, and the junction held 16 bases outside the gene matches. The CDR3 runs to 17 residues. Germline loops: CDR1 SGHAT, CDR2 FQDESV (reference sequence). CDR3 protein: CASSPRTGGLRHKGYTF. In DNA, the CDR3 is TGTGCCAGCAGCCCAAGGACAGGGGGCTTAAGACACAAAGGCTACACCTTC.

The J gene is TRBJ1-1, the V gene TRBV27; D perhaps matches TRBD1 (5 bases). Trimming removed 6 bases from V and 5 bases from J, with 16 bases in between. Germline V CDR1 and CDR2: MNHEY, SMNVEV (reference sequence). The CDR3 loop spans 14 amino acids. Here the CDR3 reads CASSSPGRATEAFF. The DNA of the CDR3 is TGTGCCAGCAGCTCCCCCGGCAGGGCTACTGAAGCTTTCTTT.

The chain combines TRBV6-2 or TRBV6-3 with TRBJ1-5; D is perhaps TRBD1 (6 bases). The CDR3 consists of 16 residues. The V end lost 2 bases, the J end lost 2 bases, and 13 bases lay between the germline ends. Germline V gene sequence: CDR1 MNHEY, CDR2 SVGEGT. The CDR3 is CASSYLGQFGNQPQHF. The DNA of the CDR3 is TGTGCCAGCAGTTACCTCGGACAGTTTGGCAATCAGCCCCAGCATTTT.

This clonotype occurred a few times. This chain joins TRBV20-1 and TRBJ2-5, with 13 bases that match TRBD2. Germline V gene data show CDR1 as DFQATT and CDR2 as SNEGSKA (reference sequence). The CDR3 contains 15 residues. J gave up 1 base and V 6 bases, and 5 bases lay outside the gene matches. In DNA, the CDR3 is TGCAGTGCACAACTAGCGGGGGGGCTCCAAGAGACCCAGTACTTC. Translation gives CSAQLAGGLQETQYF.

This clonotype was counted only a few times. The J gene is TRBJ2-1, the V gene TRBV4-3; D possibly matches TRBD1 or TRBD2 (5 bases each). The V and J ends lost 0 bases and 6 bases respectively, with 9 bases between them. CDR1 and CDR2 (germline): LGHNA, YSLEER. The CDR3 is 14 residues long. The CDR3 coding sequence is TGCGCCAGCAGCCAAGAGGGACGCACCAATGAGCAGTTCTTC. As protein: CASSQEGRTNEQFF.

This clonotype was counted once. The chain is built from TRBV20-1 and TRBJ2-7; D not resolved. V lost 3 bases to trimming and J lost 0 bases, with 9 bases between them. The CDR3 is 13 residues long. Germline CDR1 DFQATT, CDR2 SNEGSKA (reference sequence). The CDR3 DNA reads as TGCAGTGCTAGTTCCCAGAGCTCCTACGAGCAGTACTTC. Translated: CSASSQSSYEQYF.

J is TRBJ2-1 and V is TRBV6-2 or TRBV6-3; TRBD1 matches 8 bases. Germline CDR1 is MNHEY and CDR2 is SVGEGT. The CDR3 is 16 amino acids. Trimming removed 4 bases from V and 0 bases from J; junction bases left unmatched: 5. The CDR3, as DNA: TGTGCCAGCAGTTCGGACAGGGCGAGCTCCTACAATGAGCAGTTCTTC. Protein product: CASSSDRASSYNEQFF.

This clonotype has a handful of counts. The junction and the germline gene differ at one end; a read error may be behind it. This chain joins TRBV27 and TRBJ1-5; D unresolved. CDR3 length: 13 amino acids. The germline V gene encodes CDR1 MNHEY and CDR2 SMNVEV (reference sequence). The CDR3: CASSVSAGQPQHF. CDR3 bases: TGTGCCAGCAGTGTATCCGCGGGGCAGCCCCAGCATTTT.

The chain employs TRBV7-9 and TRBJ2-3; TRBD2 agrees at 9 bases. The germline CDR1 and CDR2 sequences are SEHNR and FQNEAQ (reference sequence). After removal of 2 bases from V and 4 bases from J, the junction contained 4 bases not matched to a gene. CDR3 length: 15 amino acids. The DNA of the CDR3 is TGTGCCAGCAGCTTACTAGCGGGGTGGGCAGATACGCAGTATTTT. Translation: CASSLLAGWADTQYF.

This clonotype was observed a few times. One end of the junction does not line up with germline, which may come from a read error. This chain connects TRBV28 to TRBJ2-5; D is unresolved. Germline V lookup: CDR1 MDHEN, CDR2 SYDVKM. The CDR3 runs 10 residues. For the CDR3, the DNA is TGCGTAATAGGGAAGGGGACCCAGTACTTC. This gives the protein CVIGKGTQYF. The variable domain in full, completed from reference TRBV28 and TRBJ2-5, reads DVKVTQSSRYLVKRTGEKVFLECVQDMDHENMFWYRQDPGLGLRLIYFSYDVKMKEKGDIPEGYSVSREKKERFSLILESASTNQTSMYLCVIGKGTQYFGPGTRLLVL.

The chain couples TRBV6-1 to TRBJ2-1; 10 nucleotides line up with TRBD2. The CDR3 length is 15 residues. Germline V gives CDR1 MNHNS, CDR2 SASEGT. Trimming took 10 bases from V and 1 from J; bases not matched to a gene: 7. CDR3 protein: CATGPSGGSYNEQFF. The CDR3 bases are TGTGCCACCGGCCCTAGCGGGGGATCCTACAATGAGCAGTTCTTC.

Only a few counts were recorded for this clonotype. The gene calls are TRBV7-2 and TRBJ1-4; tentative D call: TRBD1 (5 bases). The germline V and J ends were trimmed by 1 base and 1 base, with 7 bases remaining between them. The CDR3 is made up of 15 amino acids. Per the germline V gene, CDR1 is SGHTA and CDR2 is FQGNSA. DNA for the CDR3: TGTGCCAGCAGCTTAGGGGGCAGAACTAATGAAAAACTGTTTTTT. Translation: CASSLGGRTNEKLFF.

The chain joins TRBV6-6 to TRBJ1-6, with 11 bases identical to TRBD1. The CDR3 is 16 residues long. In germline, CDR1 is MNHNY, CDR2 SVGAGI (reference sequence). J was trimmed by 5 bases and V by 0 bases; bases with no gene match: 0. CDR3 DNA: TGTGCCAGCAGTTACTCGGGACAGGGGGATAATTCACCCCTCCACTTT. Amino acid sequence: CASSYSGQGDNSPLHF.

The rearrangement links TRBV12-3 or TRBV12-4 to TRBJ2-3, with D perhaps TRBD2 (5 bases). V was pared by 5 bases and J by 5 bases, with 11 bases between. The CDR3 extends over 13 amino acids. The CDR3 sequence: CASSVLAIDTQYF. The CDR3 nucleotides are TGTGCCAGCAGTGTTCTAGCTATAGATACGCAGTATTTT.

The rearrangement joins TRBV4-3 to TRBJ2-5, with 10 positions matching TRBD2. The CDR3 extends over 17 amino acids. CDR1 is LGHNA and CDR2 is YSLEER in the germline V gene. V was clipped by 0 bases and J by 7 bases; unmatched bases: 11. The CDR3 region is CASSQDKEGSGGTTQYF. The CDR3 region has the DNA TGCGCCAGCAGCCAAGATAAGGAAGGTAGCGGGGGGACGACCCAGTACTTC.

This clonotype was seen a handful of times. V usage is TRBV28 and J usage is TRBJ2-3; 11 bases are a match to TRBD2. CDR3 length: 18 amino acids. Trimming cost V 5 bases and J 2 bases; bases outside gene matches: 12. Germline loops: CDR1 MDHEN, CDR2 SYDVKM. The CDR3 loop is CASSPPGLAEINTDTQYF. The CDR3 DNA reads TGTGCCAGCAGTCCCCCGGGACTAGCGGAGATTAACACAGATACGCAGTATTTT.

The chain recombines TRBV6-5 with TRBJ2-4; D is perhaps TRBD2 (5 bases). Trimming removed 6 bases at V and 13 bases at J, with 19 bases between. The CDR3 is 13 residues long. From germline, CDR1 is MNHEY and CDR2 SVGAGI. CDR3 DNA: TGTGCCAGCAGGAAAGACGGGGAGTGGGAGCAGTACTTC. Its translation is CASRKDGEWEQYF.

The chain is built from TRBV10-3 and TRBJ1-4; the D is unclear. Trimming cost V 5 bases and J 7 bases, with 17 bases left between them. The V gene's germline CDR1 is ENHRY and CDR2 SYGVKD. The CDR3 has 15 residues. The CDR3 region is CAISREALISEKLFF. The CDR3, as DNA: TGTGCCATCAGTCGGGAGGCACTCATCTCTGAAAAACTGTTTTTT.

This clonotype was found a few times. This chain links TRBV7-9 with TRBJ2-7; D unclear. The ends were cut back, 3 bases at V and 0 bases at J, with 15 bases in the middle. Germline V gene data show CDR1 as SEHNR and CDR2 as FQNEAQ (reference sequence). The CDR3 has 16 residues. In DNA form, the CDR3 reads TGTGCCAGCAGCTTGGCTGTAGGGATGAGCTCCTACGAGCAGTACTTC. It encodes CASSLAVGMSSYEQYF.

Worth noting for this clonotype: The germline gene is not matched at one end of the junction; a read error may be the cause. The rearrangement joins TRBV5-1 to TRBJ2-5, with D tentatively TRBD2 (5 bases). CDR1 is SGHRS, CDR2 YFSETQ, per germline. The CDR3 covers 13 residues. The CDR3 sequence is CTSSLRGQETQYF. CDR3 DNA: TGCACCAGCAGCTTGCGAGGGCAAGAGACCCAGTACTTC.

This clonotype came up a few times. The chain is built from TRBV6-5 and TRBJ2-1; 14 positions agree with TRBD2. The trim removed 6 bases at V and 10 bases at J, leaving 8 bases unmatched. CDR1 is MNHEY and CDR2 is SVGAGI in the germline V gene. This CDR3 has 15 amino acids. CDR3 DNA sequence: TGTGCCAGCAGACTGACTAGCGGGGGGGCCGAGGAGCAGTTCTTC. Its protein product is CASRLTSGGAEEQFF.

The genes are TRBV4-1 and TRBJ1-5, with D possibly TRBD1 on 5 matching bases. CDR1 MGHRA and CDR2 YSYEKL come from the germline V gene. With 0 bases removed from V and 5 bases from J, the gap between germline ends came to 11 bases. The CDR3 has 15 amino acids. The CDR3: CASSQDIPGDQPQHF. In nucleotides, the CDR3 is TGCGCCAGCAGCCAAGATATTCCGGGGGATCAGCCCCAGCATTTT.

The rearrangement uses TRBV28 and TRBJ2-5; 7 bases are a match to TRBD1. J gave up 7 bases and V 8 bases, and 10 bases lay outside the gene matches. From germline, CDR1 is MDHEN and CDR2 SYDVKM. This CDR3 has 13 amino acids. As DNA, the CDR3 is TGTGCCAGCGGCTTACAGGGGTCGGGGACCCAGTACTTC. It encodes CASGLQGSGTQYF.

This clonotype turned up a few times. The chain combines TRBV12-3 or TRBV12-4 with TRBJ2-1; D might be TRBD1 (5 bases). V lost 5 bases, J lost 4 bases, and 15 bases lay in between. The CDR3 loop spans 15 amino acids. The DNA of the CDR3 is TGTGCCAGCAGTCCTCAGGGTATAAAGTACAATGAGCAGTTCTTC. Translating it yields CASSPQGIKYNEQFF.

The rearrangement uses TRBV28 and TRBJ2-7, with 8 bases matching TRBD2. CDR1 is MDHEN, CDR2 SYDVKM, per germline. There are 14 residues in the CDR3. V trimming: 5 bases; J trimming: 1 base; junction bases outside the gene matches: 4. CDR3: CASSVRGESYEQYF. In DNA form, the CDR3 reads TGTGCCAGCAGTGTGCGGGGGGAGTCCTACGAGCAGTACTTC.

This clonotype was seen a few times. The chain couples TRBV6-5 to TRBJ2-3; no clear D gene. The V gene lost 6 bases and the J gene lost 0 bases, with 16 bases spanning the gap. The germline gives CDR1 MNHEY, CDR2 SVGAGI. The CDR3 consists of 16 residues. The CDR3 bases are TGTGCCAGCAGAGGGCTAAGTGCCAGAAGCACAGATACGCAGTATTTT. Its translation is CASRGLSARSTDTQYF.